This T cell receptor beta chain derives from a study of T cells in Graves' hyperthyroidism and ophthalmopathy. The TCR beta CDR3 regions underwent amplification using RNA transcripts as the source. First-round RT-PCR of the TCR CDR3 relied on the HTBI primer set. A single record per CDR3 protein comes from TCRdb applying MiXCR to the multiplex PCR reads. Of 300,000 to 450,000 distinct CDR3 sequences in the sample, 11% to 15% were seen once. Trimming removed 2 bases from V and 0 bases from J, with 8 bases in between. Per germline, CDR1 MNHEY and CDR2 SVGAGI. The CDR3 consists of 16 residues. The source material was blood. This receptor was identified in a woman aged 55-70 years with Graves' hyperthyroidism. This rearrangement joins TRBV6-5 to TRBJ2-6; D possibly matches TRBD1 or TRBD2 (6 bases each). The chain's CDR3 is CASSYPGASGANVLTF. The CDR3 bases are TGTGCCAGCAGTTACCCGGGGGCCTCTGGGGCCAACGTCCTGACTTTC.